Following are 5 T cell receptor beta chains from one sample sequenced in a study of CD8 T cells in ankylosing spondylitis. From the 5' RACE reads, TCRdb called clonotypes with MiXCR, one entry per CDR3 protein. The sample contains some 250,000 distinct CDR3 sequences, under 30% of which appear only once. The source material was blood, either unsorted or a sorted T cell fraction (not recorded which). These receptors all come from a male donor with ankylosing spondylitis or in good health (not recorded which).

The table lists this clonotype with many counts. At one end, the junction sequence differs from germline, possibly due to a read error. The V gene is TRBV12-3 or TRBV12-4, the J gene TRBJ2-5; 9 nucleotides line up with TRBD1. The CDR3 contains 14 residues. This chain's CDR3 is CASSLGQGGETQYF. DNA of the CDR3: TGCGCCAGCAGCTTGGGACAGGGTGGAGAGACCCAGTACTTC.

This clonotype was seen many times. The rearrangement links TRBV12-3 or TRBV12-4 to TRBJ2-1, with D unresolved. V shed 7 bases and J shed 0 bases, with 7 bases lying between them. This CDR3 has 13 residues. For the CDR3, the DNA is TGTGCCAGCACTCCTAGCTCCTACAATGAGCAGTTCTTC. This gives the protein CASTPSSYNEQFF.

This clonotype was detected many times. The rearrangement uses TRBV18 and TRBJ2-5; possible D gene TRBD2, 5 bases. The CDR3 is 13 residues long. Germline CDR1 is KGHSH and CDR2 is LQKENI. Trimming removed 3 bases from V and 5 bases from J, with 10 bases in between. CDR3 protein: CASSPARGETQYF. The DNA for the CDR3 is TGTGCCAGCTCACCCGCCCGAGGGGAGACCCAGTACTTC.

In its sample, this clonotype was seen many times. The gene calls are TRBV28 and TRBJ2-1; 10 bases align to TRBD1. The CDR3 loop spans 14 amino acids. CDR1 is MDHEN, CDR2 SYDVKM, per germline. With V trimmed by 4 bases and J by 5 bases, 2 bases remained unmatched. The CDR3: CASSWDRGDNEQFF. The CDR3 region has the DNA TGTGCCAGCAGTTGGGACAGGGGAGACAATGAGCAGTTCTTC. Variable domain in full (rest from reference TRBV28 and TRBJ2-1): DVKVTQSSRYLVKRTGEKVFLECVQDMDHENMFWYRQDPGLGLRLIYFSYDVKMKEKGDIPEGYSVSREKKERFSLILESASTNQTSMYLCASSWDRGDNEQFFGPGTRLTVL.

The V call is TRBV28, the J call TRBJ1-2; D call uncertain. Per the germline V gene, CDR1 is MDHEN and CDR2 is SYDVKM. Between the trimmed V and J ends, which lost 7 bases and 5 bases, there was a span of 5 bases. The CDR3 runs to 10 residues. CDR3 region: CASKLYGYTF. The CDR3 coding sequence is TGTGCCAGCAAACTATATGGCTACACCTTC.